Here is one T cell receptor (beta chain) with its context. The entry originates in a study of technical replicates of blood from several donors. The CDR3 is 15 residues long. Trimming took 4 bases from V and 2 from J; bases not matched to a gene: 4. CDR1 is MNHNS and CDR2 is SASEGT in the germline V gene. TCRdb keeps only in-frame clones here, not all; method: immunoSEQ multiplex PCR. The sample lists fewer than 90,000 clones; around 92% were seen once. The source is a human donor in good health. The V gene is TRBV6-1, the J gene TRBJ2-7, with TRBD1 matching 11 bases. The sequencing sample was made of T cells isolated from PBMCs. In DNA form, the CDR3 reads TGTGCCAGCAGTGGAAGGGACAGGGGGACCTACGAGCAGTACTTC. Its translation: CASSGRDRGTYEQYF.